A single sample gave rise to the 23 T cell receptor beta chains below, sequenced in a study of glioma-infiltrating T cells. The iRepertoire nested amplicon-rescue multiplex PCR amplified TCR alpha and beta CDR3s from RNA. TCRdb called the multiplex PCR reads again in MiXCR, with one record for every CDR3 protein. The repertoire has approximately 100,000 distinct CDR3 sequences, 25% to 30% of them found once; the top ten carry around 30%. Material: glioma tissue, nonneoplastic brain tissue, or PBMCs (not recorded which). The receptor set was obtained from a human donor with low-grade glioma or glioblastoma, undergoing nonglioma brain surgery, or in good health (not recorded which).

The chain uses TRBV29-1 and TRBJ2-7; TRBD1 is a possible D gene (5 bases). Looked up from germline, CDR1 is SQVTM and CDR2 is ANQGSEA. V lost 1 base and J 0 bases, leaving 10 bases between the germline ends. CDR3 size: 14 residues. In nucleotides, the CDR3 is TGCAGCGTTGAAGCGGCAGGACACTCCTACGAGCAGTACTTC. Its translation: CSVEAAGHSYEQYF.

This clonotype was detected ten times or more. The chain links TRBV6-6 to TRBJ1-5; D uncertain. Trimming left V 2 bases short and J 7 bases short, with 18 bases between. The CDR3 has 16 residues. The V gene's germline CDR1 is MNHNY and CDR2 SVGAGI (reference sequence). CDR3 DNA sequence: TGTGCCAGCAGTTACAAGGGCCCCGTTGGGAACCAGCCCCAGCATTTT. As protein: CASSYKGPVGNQPQHF.

Remarks on this clonotype: This could be a read error, since a much larger clone is one nucleotide away. The chain combines TRBV29-1 with TRBJ1-1; D is uncertain. This CDR3 contains 14 residues. Germline-derived CDR1 and CDR2 are SQVTM and ANQGSEA. The CDR3 DNA reads as TGCAGCGGAGACCGTTCGAGGACGAACACTGAATCTTTCTTT. It encodes CSGDRSRTNTESFF.

This clonotype has only a few counts. V is TRBV4-1 and J is TRBJ2-1, with 10 bases lining up with TRBD2. Trimming took 1 base from V and 4 from J; bases not matched to a gene: 7. CDR3 size: 17 residues. Per germline, CDR1 MGHRA and CDR2 YSYEKL. This CDR3 reads CASSQAKAGGGYNEQFF. The CDR3 bases are TGCGCCAGCAGCCAAGCAAAAGCGGGGGGGGGATACAATGAGCAGTTCTTC.

In its sample, this clonotype was seen many times. The V and J genes are TRBV2 and TRBJ1-5; 10 bases match TRBD1. V dropped 7 bases and J dropped 10; count of bases not matched to a gene: 7. Germline-derived CDR1 and CDR2 are SNHLY and FYNNEI. The CDR3 sequence is 13 residues long. CDR3 in amino acids: CASNGQGVRPQHF. In DNA, the CDR3 is TGTGCCAGCAATGGACAGGGGGTACGACCCCAGCATTTT.

This clonotype was detected ten times or more. V and J are TRBV7-3 and TRBJ2-7; D may be TRBD1 (6 bases). V lost 3 bases and J lost 4, with 13 bases in between. Per germline, CDR1 SGHTA and CDR2 FQGTGA. This CDR3 is built from 14 residues. CDR3 sequence reads: CASSFQGHTYEQYF. The CDR3 DNA reads as TGTGCCAGCAGCTTTCAGGGACATACATACGAGCAGTACTTC.

This clonotype was observed a handful of times. The genes are TRBV3-1 and TRBJ2-7; perhaps TRBD2 as D (6 bases). The CDR3 sequence is 16 residues long. In germline, CDR1 is LGHDT, CDR2 YNNKEL (reference sequence). Trimming removed 0 bases at V and 4 bases at J, with 16 bases between. The CDR3 DNA reads TGTGCCAGCAGCCAAGAGCCTGGCGGGAATTTGTACGAGCAGTACTTC. It translates to CASSQEPGGNLYEQYF.

This clonotype was seen repeatedly, ten times or more. The chain combines TRBV3-1 with TRBJ2-5; TRBD1 aligns across 7 bases. Germline loops: CDR1 LGHDT, CDR2 YNNKEL (reference sequence). The CDR3 extends over 13 amino acids. The trim removed 4 bases at V and 6 bases at J, leaving 5 bases unmatched. CDR3 sequence reads: CASSRTGLKTQYF. CDR3 in DNA: TGTGCCAGCAGCCGGACAGGCCTGAAGACCCAGTACTTC.

Regarding this clonotype: Just one base apart from a much larger clone, this may be a read error. V is TRBV5-4 and J is TRBJ1-3; no firm D call. There are 16 residues in the CDR3. V lost 2 bases to trimming and J lost 0 bases, with 12 bases between them. Germline V lookup: CDR1 SGHNT, CDR2 YYREEE (reference sequence). This chain's CDR3 is CASSFLDGLSGNTIYF. CDR3 nucleotides: TGTGCCAGCAGCTTCCTGGACGGCCTCTCTGGAAACACCATATATTTT.

The chain combines TRBV9 with TRBJ2-3, with D perhaps matching TRBD2 (6 bases). Trimming took off 0 bases at V and 2 bases at J, with 16 bases between the two ends. This CDR3 spans 17 amino acids. Germline V gene sequence: CDR1 SGDLS, CDR2 YYNGEE. The CDR3 region is CASSVDWRGPPTDTQYF. Here the CDR3 DNA reads TGTGCCAGCAGCGTAGATTGGAGGGGTCCCCCCACAGATACGCAGTATTTT.

The chain employs TRBV30 and TRBJ2-3; D may be TRBD2 (5 bases). CDR1 GTSNPN and CDR2 SVGIG come from the germline V gene (reference sequence). This CDR3 contains 12 residues. Between the trimmed V and J ends, which lost 1 base and 3 bases, there was a span of 5 bases. CDR3 nucleotides: TGTGCCTGGAGTGGGAGGACAGATACGCAGTATTTT. Translated: CAWSGRTDTQYF.

The V call is TRBV30, the J call TRBJ2-3; D call uncertain. The germline gives CDR1 GTSNPN, CDR2 SVGIG (reference sequence). Trimming stripped 5 bases from V and 4 bases from J, with 7 bases between. This CDR3 comprises 11 residues. The CDR3 DNA reads as TGTGCCTGGGTTTACGCAGATACGCAGTATTTT. Translated, it gives CAWVYADTQYF.

This clonotype came up many times. The CDR3 reads CATSDSWTGSTDTQYF. The CDR3 DNA sequence: TGTGCCACCAGTGATTCGTGGACAGGGAGTACAGATACGCAGTATTTT. This rearrangement joins TRBV24-1 to TRBJ2-3, with 8 positions matching TRBD1. This CDR3 spans 16 amino acids. Looked up from germline, CDR1 is KGHDR and CDR2 is SFDVKD. With 2 bases clipped from V and 3 bases from J, the junction kept 6 bases outside the gene matches.

The genes are TRBV12-3 or TRBV12-4 and TRBJ2-5, with 9 bases identical to TRBD1. Trimming removed 5 bases from V and 3 bases from J; junction bases left unmatched: 13. The CDR3 contains 17 residues. This CDR3 is CASSHYRTGGLEETQYF. The CDR3 nucleotides are TGTGCCAGCAGTCATTACAGAACAGGGGGCTTGGAAGAGACCCAGTACTTC.

The sample holds many counts of this clonotype. The chain combines TRBV11-2 with TRBJ2-3; TRBD2 matches 9 bases. This CDR3 contains 18 residues. Germline-derived CDR1 and CDR2 are SGHAT and FQNNGV. The V and J ends lost 5 bases and 3 bases, in that order; junction bases with no gene match: 15. CDR3 loop: CASSVNLGASGETDTQYF. DNA of the CDR3: TGTGCCAGCAGCGTAAACCTGGGGGCTAGCGGGGAAACAGATACGCAGTATTTT.

Many counts were recorded for this clonotype. The rearrangement joins TRBV13 to TRBJ1-1; D is unresolved. Germline V gives CDR1 PRHDT, CDR2 FYEKMQ (reference sequence). The CDR3 runs to 13 residues. Deletions cut 6 bases from V and 1 base from J, with 9 bases between. CDR3 sequence: CASSFYGNTEAFF. The CDR3 nucleotides are TGTGCCAGCAGTTTCTATGGGAACACTGAAGCTTTCTTT.

This clonotype has ten or more counts. This sequence joins TRBV28 and TRBJ1-1; D is possibly TRBD1 (6 bases). V shed 5 bases and J shed 3 bases, with 22 bases lying between them. There are 17 residues in the CDR3. Germline V lookup: CDR1 MDHEN, CDR2 SYDVKM. CDR3 residues: CASSPAQGSGWHTEAFF. CDR3 DNA: TGTGCCAGCAGTCCTGCACAGGGATCCGGATGGCACACTGAAGCTTTCTTT.

This clonotype was detected many times. This chain links TRBV24-1 with TRBJ2-7; 8 nucleotides line up with TRBD1. The CDR3 sequence is 14 residues long. Germline CDR1 reads KGHDR; CDR2 reads SFDVKD. V lost 7 bases and J lost 5; bases outside the gene matches: 9. The CDR3 protein is CATSQQGEGNEQYF. CDR3 bases: TGTGCCACCAGCCAACAGGGGGAAGGGAACGAGCAGTACTTC.

CDR3 region: CAISGTTDYEQFF. The CDR3 DNA sequence: TGTGCCATCAGTGGGACGACAGACTACGAGCAGTTCTTC. V usage is TRBV10-3 and J usage is TRBJ2-1, with D perhaps assigned TRBD1 or TRBD2 (5 bases each). Trimming shortened V by 4 bases and J by 10 bases, and 14 bases separated the two germline ends. This CDR3 is 13 amino acids long. Germline V gives CDR1 ENHRY, CDR2 SYGVKD.

This clonotype occurred many times. J is TRBJ1-1 and V is TRBV6-1, with a tentative D call TRBD1 (5 bases). This CDR3 spans 13 amino acids. Trimming left V 8 bases short and J 1 base short, with 11 bases between. Germline-derived CDR1 and CDR2 are MNHNS and SASEGT. The CDR3 spells CASATGENTEAFF. CDR3 bases: TGTGCCAGCGCAACAGGAGAGAACACTGAAGCTTTCTTT.

This clonotype was recorded many times. The rearrangement uses TRBV16 and TRBJ1-6, with no clear D. The CDR3 loop spans 15 amino acids. Germline V gene lookup returns CDR1 KGHSY and CDR2 FQNENV. Deletions cut 0 bases from V and 4 bases from J, with 7 bases between. The CDR3 nucleotides are TGTGCCAGCAGCCAATCACGGCCTTATAATTCACCCCTCCACTTT. It is translated as CASSQSRPYNSPLHF.

This clonotype was seen only a few times. Since the CDR3 does not end with the conserved phenylalanine or tryptophan, this likely comes from a read error. The chain employs TRBV5-4 and TRBJ1-2; TRBD1 might be the D (5 bases). The germline CDR1 and CDR2 sequences are SGHNT and YYREEE (reference sequence). The CDR3 covers 14 residues. The germline V and J ends were trimmed by 4 bases and 5 bases, with 15 bases remaining between them. The CDR3 spells CASSVGEGGYGYTL. CDR3 coding DNA: TGTGCCAGCAGCGTAGGGGAAGGAGGATATGGCTACACCCTC.

Many counts were recorded for this clonotype. The chain is built from TRBV5-1 and TRBJ1-1; D ambiguous. The V end was cut by 4 bases, the J end by 6 bases, with 16 bases between. The germline gives CDR1 SGHRS, CDR2 YFSETQ. The CDR3 is made up of 14 amino acids. This CDR3 is CASSPTTVSAEAFF. The CDR3 DNA is TGCGCCAGCAGCCCTACTACAGTATCGGCTGAAGCTTTCTTT. The whole variable domain, remainder taken from reference TRBV5-1 and TRBJ1-1, is KAGVTQTPRYLIKTRGQQVTLSCSPISGHRSVSWYQQTPGQGLQFLFEYFSETQRNKGNFPGRFSGRQFSNSRSEMNVSTLELGDSALYLCASSPTTVSAEAFFGQGTRLTVV.